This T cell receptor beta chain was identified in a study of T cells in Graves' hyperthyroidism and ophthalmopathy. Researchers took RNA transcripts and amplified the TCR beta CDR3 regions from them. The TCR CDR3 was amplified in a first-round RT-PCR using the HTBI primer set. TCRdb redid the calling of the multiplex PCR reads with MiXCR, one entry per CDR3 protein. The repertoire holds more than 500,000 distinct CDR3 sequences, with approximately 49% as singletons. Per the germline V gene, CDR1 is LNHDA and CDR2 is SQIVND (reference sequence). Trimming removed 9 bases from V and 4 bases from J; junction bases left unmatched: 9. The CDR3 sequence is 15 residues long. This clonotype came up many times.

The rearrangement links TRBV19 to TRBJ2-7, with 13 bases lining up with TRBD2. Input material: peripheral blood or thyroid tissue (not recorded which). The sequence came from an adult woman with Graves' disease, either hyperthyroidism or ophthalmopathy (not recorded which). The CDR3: CASRTSGGGAYEQYF. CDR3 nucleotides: TGTGCCAGCCGGACTAGCGGGGGAGGGGCTTACGAGCAGTACTTC. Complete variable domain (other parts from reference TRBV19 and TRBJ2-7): DGGITQSPKYLFRKEGQNVTLSCEQNLNHDAMYWYRQDPGQGLRLIYYSQIVNDFQKGDIAEGYSVSREKKESFPLTVTSAQKNPTAFYLCASRTSGGGAYEQYFGPGTRLTVT.